Below, one T cell receptor beta chain is given with its context. The sample's treatment: randomized to nivolumab then ipilimumab (arm A) or the reverse (arm B). The data are from a study of sequential checkpoint blockade in melanoma. Assay: immunoSEQ multiplex PCR; the TCRdb copy retains only in-frame clones and omits some. In the table there are about 5,100 clones, about 32% of which are singletons. The length of the CDR3 is 14 residues. Germline assignment: CDR1 SGHRS and CDR2 YFSETQ. Trimming stripped 1 base from V and 5 bases from J, with 13 bases between. The sequence was collected from a human donor with melanoma. V and J are TRBV5-1 and TRBJ2-7, with D uncertain. The specimen was tumor tissue (inferred from file names), collected from a patient given nivolumab and ipilimumab in sequence. The CDR3 coding sequence is TGCGCCAGCAGCTTGCCCGGGCAGTTCCACGAGCAGTACTTC. Translation gives CASSLPGQFHEQYF.